The source of this T cell receptor beta chain is a study of early T cells in non-severe SARS-CoV-2 infection. Turning to the study itself: Investigators sequenced bulk RNA drawn from unsorted whole blood, and chains remained unpaired.

This clonotype has ten or more counts. Its antigen is currently unknown. V was clipped by 3 bases and J by 1 base, with 12 bases between them. The V gene's germline CDR1 is MNHNY and CDR2 SVGAGI (reference sequence). This CDR3 is built from 15 residues. Attachment of unique molecular identifiers was made to individual cDNA molecules. TCRdb itself ran the 5' RACE reads through MiXCR, one entry per CDR3 protein. This table has tens of thousands of distinct CDR3 sequences, approximately 5.8% appearing once. Points from the study as a whole: A preference for anti-spike CD8 responses marked VDJdb matching, which missed private and CD4 specificities.

This sequence originates from an adult who was a healthcare worker with PCR-confirmed SARS-CoV-2 infection or an uninfected control (not recorded which). The sample consisted of whole blood. The chain is built from TRBV6-6 and TRBJ1-2; weak D call: TRBD1 (5 bases). The CDR3 loop is CASSYGTYSNYGYTF. CDR3 sequence (DNA): TGTGCCAGCAGTTATGGGACGTATAGTAACTATGGCTACACCTTC.